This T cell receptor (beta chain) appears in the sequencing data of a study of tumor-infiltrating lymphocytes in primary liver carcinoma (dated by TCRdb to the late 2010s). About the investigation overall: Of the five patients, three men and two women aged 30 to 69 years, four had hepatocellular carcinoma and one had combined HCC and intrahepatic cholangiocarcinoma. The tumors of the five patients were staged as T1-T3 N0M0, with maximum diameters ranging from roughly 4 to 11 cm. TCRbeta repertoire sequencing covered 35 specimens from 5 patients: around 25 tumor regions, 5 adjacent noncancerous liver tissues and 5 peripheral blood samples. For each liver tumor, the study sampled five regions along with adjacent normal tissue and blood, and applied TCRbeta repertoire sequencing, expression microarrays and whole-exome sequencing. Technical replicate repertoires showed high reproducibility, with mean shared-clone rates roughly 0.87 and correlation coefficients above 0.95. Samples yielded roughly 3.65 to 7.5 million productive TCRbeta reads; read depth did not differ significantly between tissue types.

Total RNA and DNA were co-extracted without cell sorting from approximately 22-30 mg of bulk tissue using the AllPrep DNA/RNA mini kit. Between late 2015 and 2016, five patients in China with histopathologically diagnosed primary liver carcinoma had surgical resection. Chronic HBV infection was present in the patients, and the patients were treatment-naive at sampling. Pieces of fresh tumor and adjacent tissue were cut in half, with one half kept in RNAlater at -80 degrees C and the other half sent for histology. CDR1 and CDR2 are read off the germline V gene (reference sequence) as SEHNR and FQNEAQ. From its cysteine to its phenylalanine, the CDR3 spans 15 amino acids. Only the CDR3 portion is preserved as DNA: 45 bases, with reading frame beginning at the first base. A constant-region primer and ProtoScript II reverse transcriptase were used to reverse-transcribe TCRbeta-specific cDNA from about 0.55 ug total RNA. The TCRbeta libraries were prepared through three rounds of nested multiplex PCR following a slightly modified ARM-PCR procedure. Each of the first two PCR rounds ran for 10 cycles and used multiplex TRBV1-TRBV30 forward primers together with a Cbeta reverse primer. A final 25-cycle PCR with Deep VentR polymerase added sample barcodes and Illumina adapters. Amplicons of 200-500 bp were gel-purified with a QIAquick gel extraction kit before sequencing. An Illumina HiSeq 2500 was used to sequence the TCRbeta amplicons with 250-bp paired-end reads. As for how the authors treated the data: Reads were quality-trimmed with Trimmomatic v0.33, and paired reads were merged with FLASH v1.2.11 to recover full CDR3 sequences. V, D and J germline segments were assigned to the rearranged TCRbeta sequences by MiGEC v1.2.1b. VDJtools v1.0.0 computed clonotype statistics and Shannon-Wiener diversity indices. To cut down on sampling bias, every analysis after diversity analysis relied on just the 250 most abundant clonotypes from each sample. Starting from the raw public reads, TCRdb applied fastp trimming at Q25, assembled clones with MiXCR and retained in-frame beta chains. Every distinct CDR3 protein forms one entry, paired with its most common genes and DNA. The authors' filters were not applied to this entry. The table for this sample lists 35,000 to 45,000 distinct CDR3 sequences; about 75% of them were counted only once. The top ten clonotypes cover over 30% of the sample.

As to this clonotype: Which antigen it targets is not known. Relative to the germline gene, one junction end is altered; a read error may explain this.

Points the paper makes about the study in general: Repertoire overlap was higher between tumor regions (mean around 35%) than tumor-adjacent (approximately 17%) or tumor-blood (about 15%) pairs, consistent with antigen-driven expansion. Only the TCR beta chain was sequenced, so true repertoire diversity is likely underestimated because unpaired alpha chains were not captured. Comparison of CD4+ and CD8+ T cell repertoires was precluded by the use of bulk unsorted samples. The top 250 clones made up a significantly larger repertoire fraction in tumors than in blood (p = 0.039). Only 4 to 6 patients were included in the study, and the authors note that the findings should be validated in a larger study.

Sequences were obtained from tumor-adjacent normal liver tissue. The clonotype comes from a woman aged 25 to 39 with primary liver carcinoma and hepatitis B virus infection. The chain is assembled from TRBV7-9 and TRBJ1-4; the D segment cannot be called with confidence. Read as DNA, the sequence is TGTGCCAGCAGCTCTGCGGGGAAGTTCTATGAAAAATTGTTTTTT. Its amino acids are CASSSAGKFYEKLFF. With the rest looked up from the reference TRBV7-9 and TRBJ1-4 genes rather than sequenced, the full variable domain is DTGVSQNPRHKITKRGQNVTFRCDPISEHNRLYWYRQTLGQGPEFLTYFQNEAQLEKSRLLSDRFSAERPKGSFSTLEIQRTEQGDSAMYLCASSSAGKFYEKLFFGSGTQLSVL.